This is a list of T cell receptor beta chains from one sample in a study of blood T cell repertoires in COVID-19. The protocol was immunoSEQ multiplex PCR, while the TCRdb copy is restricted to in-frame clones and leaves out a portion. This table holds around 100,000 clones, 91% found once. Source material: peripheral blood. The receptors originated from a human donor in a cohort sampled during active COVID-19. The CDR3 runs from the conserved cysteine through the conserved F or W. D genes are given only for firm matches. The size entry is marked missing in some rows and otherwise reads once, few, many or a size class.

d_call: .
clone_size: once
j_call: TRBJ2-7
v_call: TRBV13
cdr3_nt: TGTGCCAGCAGCCCCAGGGTAGGCTACGAGCAGTACTTC
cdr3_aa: CASSPRVGYEQYF

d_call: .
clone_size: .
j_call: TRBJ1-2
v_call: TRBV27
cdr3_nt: TGTGCCAGCAGTTTGGGGGGTAACTATGGCTACACCTTC
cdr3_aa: CASSLGGNYGYTF

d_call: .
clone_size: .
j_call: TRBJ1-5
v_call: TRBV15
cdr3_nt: TGTGCCACCAGCAGAGGGGGGGGAAGGATAAACCCCCAGCATTTT
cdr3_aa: CATSRGGGRINPQHF

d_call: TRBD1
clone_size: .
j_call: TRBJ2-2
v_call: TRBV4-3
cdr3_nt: TGCGCCAGCAGCCACCTGACAGGGTCTGGGACCGGGGAGCTGTTTTTT
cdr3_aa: CASSHLTGSGTGELFF

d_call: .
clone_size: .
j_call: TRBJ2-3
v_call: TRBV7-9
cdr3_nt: TGTGCCGTAAGCCCCCTCACAGATACGCAGTATTTT
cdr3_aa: CAVSPLTDTQYF

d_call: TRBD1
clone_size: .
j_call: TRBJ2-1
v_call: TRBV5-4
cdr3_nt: TGTGCCAGCAGCAGGGGACAGGCCCAACAGAAGTCCTACAATGAGCAGTTCTTC
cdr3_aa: CASSRGQAQQKSYNEQFF

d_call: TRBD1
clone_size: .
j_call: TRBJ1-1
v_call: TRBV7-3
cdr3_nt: TGTGCCAGCAGCTTACTAGGGGGCGGCACTGAAGCTTTCTTT
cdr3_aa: CASSLLGGGTEAFF

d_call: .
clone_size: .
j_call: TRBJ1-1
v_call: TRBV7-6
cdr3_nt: TGTGCCAGCAGCTTAGCGGGGGGATACACTGAAGCTTTCTTT
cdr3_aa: CASSLAGGYTEAFF

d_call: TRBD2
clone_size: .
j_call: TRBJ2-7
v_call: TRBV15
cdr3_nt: TGTGCCACCAGCAAACTAGCGGTCTCGGGGAGAGGTGAGCAGTACTTC
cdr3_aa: CATSKLAVSGRGEQYF

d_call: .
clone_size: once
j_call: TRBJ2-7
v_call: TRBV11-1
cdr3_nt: TGTGCCAGCAGCCCGGGACAAACCTACGAGCAGTACTTC
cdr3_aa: CASSPGQTYEQYF

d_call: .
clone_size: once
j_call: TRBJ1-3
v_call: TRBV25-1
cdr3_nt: TGTGCCAGCAGTGAATTCGAGGGGGATCCTGGAAACACCATATATTTT
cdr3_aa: CASSEFEGDPGNTIYF

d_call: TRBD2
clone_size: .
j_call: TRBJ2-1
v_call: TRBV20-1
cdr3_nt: TGCAGTGCTAGTGGCCCCCAGCGGGGGGGCAATGAGCAGTTCTTC
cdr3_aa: CSASGPQRGGNEQFF

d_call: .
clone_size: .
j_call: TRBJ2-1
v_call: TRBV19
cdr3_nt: TGTGCCAGCGGGGGCTCCTACAATGAGCAGTTCTTC
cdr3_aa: CASGGSYNEQFF

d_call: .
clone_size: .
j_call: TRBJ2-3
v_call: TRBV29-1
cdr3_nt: TGCAGCGCGGTCGGCGGGGAAATTCGTACGCAGTATTTT
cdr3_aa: CSAVGGEIRTQYF

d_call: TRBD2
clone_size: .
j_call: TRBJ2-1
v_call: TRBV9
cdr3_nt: TGTGCCAGCAGCGTAGACGGCCTAGCGGGTGAGCAGTTCTTC
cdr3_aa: CASSVDGLAGEQFF

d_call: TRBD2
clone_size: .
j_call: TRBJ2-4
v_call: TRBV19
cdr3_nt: TGTGCCAGTAGTCCCGGAGGAGCGGGGGGGCCGGCCAAAAACATTCAGTACTTC
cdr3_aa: CASSPGGAGGPAKNIQYF

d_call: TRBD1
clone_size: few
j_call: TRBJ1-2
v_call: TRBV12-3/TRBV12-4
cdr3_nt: TGTGCCAGCACCACCAACAGGGGGGATGGCTACACCTTC
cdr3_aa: CASTTNRGDGYTF

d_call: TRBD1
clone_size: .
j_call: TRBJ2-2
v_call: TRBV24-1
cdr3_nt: TGTGCCACCAGTGATTTGCGGACGGGACAGACGAAGAGCGGGGAGCTGTTTTTT
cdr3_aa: CATSDLRTGQTKSGELFF

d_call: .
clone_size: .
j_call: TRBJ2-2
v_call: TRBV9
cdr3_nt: TGTGCCAGCAGCGTAGGATGGGGCGAGGCCGGGGAGCTGTTTTTT
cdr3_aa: CASSVGWGEAGELFF

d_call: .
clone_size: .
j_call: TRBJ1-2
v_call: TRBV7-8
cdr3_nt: TGTGCCAGCAGCGAAAGCCGACAAGCTAACTATGGCTACACCTTC
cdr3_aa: CASSESRQANYGYTF

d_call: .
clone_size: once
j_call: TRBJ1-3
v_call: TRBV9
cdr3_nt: TGTGCCAGCAGCGACGAGGCAGACTCTGGAAACACCATATATTTT
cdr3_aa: CASSDEADSGNTIYF

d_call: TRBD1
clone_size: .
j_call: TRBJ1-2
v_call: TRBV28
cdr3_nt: TGTGCCATCGGTCATCCTTGGGAGACAGGGGGAAGCTATGGCTACACCTTC
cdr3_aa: CAIGHPWETGGSYGYTF

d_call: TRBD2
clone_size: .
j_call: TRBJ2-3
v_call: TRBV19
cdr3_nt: TGTGCCAGCCTAAGGGGACTACCCGGTTCCTTAAACACAGATACGCAGTATTTT
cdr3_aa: CASLRGLPGSLNTDTQYF

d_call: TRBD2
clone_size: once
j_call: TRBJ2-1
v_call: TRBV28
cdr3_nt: TGTGCCAGCAGTTTCGGACTAGCGGGAGTGTTGGAGCAGTTCTTC
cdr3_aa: CASSFGLAGVLEQFF

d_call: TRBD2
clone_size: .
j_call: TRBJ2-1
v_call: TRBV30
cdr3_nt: TGTGCCTGGGCGCCCGGAGGACTAGCGGACAATGAGCAGTTCTTC
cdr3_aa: CAWAPGGLADNEQFF

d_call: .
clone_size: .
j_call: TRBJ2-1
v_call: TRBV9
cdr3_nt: TGTGCCAGCAGCGGTCCCGGAGGCGGGGGCCTCTCCTACAATGAGCAGTTCTTC
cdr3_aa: CASSGPGGGGLSYNEQFF

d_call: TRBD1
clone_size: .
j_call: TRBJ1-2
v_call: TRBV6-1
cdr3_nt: TGTGCCAGCAGTGAGGAGGACAGGGGACCCAACTATGGCTACACCTTC
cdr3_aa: CASSEEDRGPNYGYTF

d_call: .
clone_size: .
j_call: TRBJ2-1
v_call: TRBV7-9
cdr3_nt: TGTGCCAGCAGCCCAGGAGTTAGCGGTGGAAATGAGCAGTTCTTC
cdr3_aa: CASSPGVSGGNEQFF

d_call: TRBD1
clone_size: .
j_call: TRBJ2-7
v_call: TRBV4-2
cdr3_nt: TGTGCCAGCAGCCAAGATCGTGAGACAGGGACCTACGAGCAGTACTTC
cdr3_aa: CASSQDRETGTYEQYF

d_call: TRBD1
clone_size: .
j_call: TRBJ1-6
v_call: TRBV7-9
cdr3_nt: TGTGCCAGCAGCCAGACAGGGTTTTCTTCACCCCTCCACTTT
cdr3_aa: CASSQTGFSSPLHF

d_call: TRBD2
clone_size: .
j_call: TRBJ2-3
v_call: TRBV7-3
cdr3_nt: TGTGCCAGCAGCCCAGGCGGGGGGGACGGGGCAGATACGCAGTATTTT
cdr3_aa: CASSPGGGDGADTQYF

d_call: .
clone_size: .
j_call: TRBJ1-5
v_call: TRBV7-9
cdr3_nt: TGTGCCAGCAGCTTAGGGGCCAGCAATCAGCCCCAGCATTTT
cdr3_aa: CASSLGASNQPQHF

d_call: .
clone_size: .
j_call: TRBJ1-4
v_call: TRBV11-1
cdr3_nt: TGTGCCAGCAGCACAGGAATAGACACCCTGACGGAAAAACTGTTTTTT
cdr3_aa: CASSTGIDTLTEKLFF

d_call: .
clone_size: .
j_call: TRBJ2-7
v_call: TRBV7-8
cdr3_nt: TGTGCCAGCAGCTTATCCGGGACGGCGGGGGAGCAGTACTTC
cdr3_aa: CASSLSGTAGEQYF

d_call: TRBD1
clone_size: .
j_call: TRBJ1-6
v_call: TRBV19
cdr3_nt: TGTGCCAGTACAGGGGGCGCCTATAATTCACCCCTCCACTTT
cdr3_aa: CASTGGAYNSPLHF

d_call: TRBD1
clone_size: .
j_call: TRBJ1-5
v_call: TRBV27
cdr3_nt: TGTGCCAGCAGTTTAACAGGGGAACAGCCCCAGCATTTT
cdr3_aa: CASSLTGEQPQHF

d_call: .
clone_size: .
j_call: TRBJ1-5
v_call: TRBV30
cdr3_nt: TGTGCCTGGAGTGCACAGGGCAATCAGCCCCAGCATTTT
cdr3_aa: CAWSAQGNQPQHF

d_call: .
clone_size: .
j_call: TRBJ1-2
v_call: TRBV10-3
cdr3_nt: TGTGCCATCAGTGAGTCCGGGATTAAGTTCATGTACTATGGCTACACCTTC
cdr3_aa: CAISESGIKFMYYGYTF

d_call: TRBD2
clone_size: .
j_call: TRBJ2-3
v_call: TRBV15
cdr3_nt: TGTGCCATCCTAGAGGCAAGACCGGGACTAGCGGGAATGGGGGATACGCAGTATTTT
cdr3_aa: CAILEARPGLAGMGDTQYF

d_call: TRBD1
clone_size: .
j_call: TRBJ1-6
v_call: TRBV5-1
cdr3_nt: TGCGCCAGCAGCCGAGACAGGGCTACGTATAATTCACCCCTCCACTTT
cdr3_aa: CASSRDRATYNSPLHF

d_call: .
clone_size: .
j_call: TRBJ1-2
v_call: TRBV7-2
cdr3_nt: TGTGCCAGCAGCTTCACTCCCTGGGATGGGGCACGGGACTATGGCTACACCTTC
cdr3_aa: CASSFTPWDGARDYGYTF

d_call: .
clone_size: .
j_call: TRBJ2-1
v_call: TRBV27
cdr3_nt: TGTGCCAGCAGAGGACTAATCTACAATGAGCAGTTCTTC
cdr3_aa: CASRGLIYNEQFF

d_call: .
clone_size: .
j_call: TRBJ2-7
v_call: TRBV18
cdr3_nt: TGTGCCAGCTCACGGGACACTGCGAGCTCCTACGAGCAGTACTTC
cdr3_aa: CASSRDTASSYEQYF

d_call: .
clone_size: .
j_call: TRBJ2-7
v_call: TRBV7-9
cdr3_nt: TGTGCCAGCAGCTTATCTTACGAGCAGTACTTC
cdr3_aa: CASSLSYEQYF

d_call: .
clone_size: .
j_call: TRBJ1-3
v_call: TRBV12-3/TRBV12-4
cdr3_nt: TGTGCCAGCAGTTTAGACAGGGCGAACACCATATATTTT
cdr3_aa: CASSLDRANTIYF

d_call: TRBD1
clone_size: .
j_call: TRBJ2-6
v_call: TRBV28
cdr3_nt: TGTGCCAGCAGTTTTGACAGGGCTGGGGCCAACGTCCTGACTTTC
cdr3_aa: CASSFDRAGANVLTF